This T cell receptor (beta chain) was identified during a study of blood T cell repertoires in COVID-19. The wider study: PBMCs, B-cell-depleted T cells, or T cells were the source of the cDNA or gDNA that made up the material.

Original methodology: Amplification from reference gene primers served as the basis for estimated nucleated cell counts. Produced via immunoSEQ multiplex PCR; TCRdb's table is partial and in-frame only. That table is the source of V, J and clone size, and D and trimming were worked out from the DNA. The sample holds about 66,000 clones, about 88% seen once. The CDR3 has 13 residues. Trimming removed 6 bases from V and 4 bases from J, with 9 bases in between. Per the germline V gene, CDR1 is KGHDR and CDR2 is SFDVKD. The sample comprised peripheral blood. The source is a man between 65 and 79 years old with acute or convalescent COVID-19. The J gene is TRBJ1-5, the V gene TRBV24-1; perhaps TRBD1 as D (5 bases). The CDR3 here is CATSFQGNQPQHF. The CDR3 bases are TGTGCCACCAGTTTTCAGGGAAATCAGCCCCAGCATTTT.